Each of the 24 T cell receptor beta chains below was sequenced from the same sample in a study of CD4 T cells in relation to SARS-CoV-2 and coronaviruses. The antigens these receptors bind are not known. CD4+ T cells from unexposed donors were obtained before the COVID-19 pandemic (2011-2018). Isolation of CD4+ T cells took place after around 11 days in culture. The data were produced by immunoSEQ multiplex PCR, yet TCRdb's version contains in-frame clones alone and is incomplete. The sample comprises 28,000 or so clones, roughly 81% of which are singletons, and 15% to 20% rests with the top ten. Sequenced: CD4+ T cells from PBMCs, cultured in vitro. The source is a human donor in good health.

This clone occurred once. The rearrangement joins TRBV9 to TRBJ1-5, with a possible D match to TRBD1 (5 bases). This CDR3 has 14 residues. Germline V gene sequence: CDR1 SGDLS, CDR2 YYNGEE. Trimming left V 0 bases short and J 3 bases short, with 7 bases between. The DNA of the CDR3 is TGTGCCAGCAGCGTAGGGGGACCCAATCAGCCCCAGCATTTT. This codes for CASSVGGPNQPQHF.

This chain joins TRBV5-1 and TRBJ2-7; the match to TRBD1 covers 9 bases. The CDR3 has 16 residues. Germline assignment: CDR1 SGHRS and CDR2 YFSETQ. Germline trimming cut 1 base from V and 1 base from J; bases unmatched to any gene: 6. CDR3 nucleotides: TGCGCCAGCAGCTTGACCGGGACAGGGAATTCCTACGAGCAGTACTTC. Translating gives CASSLTGTGNSYEQYF.

CDR3 DNA sequence: TGTGCCAGCAGCAAAGTTCCGAAAAATGAGCAGTTCTTC. This encodes CASSKVPKNEQFF. This rearrangement joins TRBV21-1 to TRBJ2-1. TRBV21-1 is recorded as a pseudogene. The CDR3 is 13 amino acids.

CDR3 nucleotides: TGCGCCAGCAGCTTGGCCGGGGTGAGGTATGGAAACACCATATATTTT. This translates into CASSLAGVRYGNTIYF. The gene calls are TRBV5-1 and TRBJ1-3, with D uncertain. This CDR3 region has 16 residues. Per germline, CDR1 SGHRS and CDR2 YFSETQ. The germline V and J ends were trimmed by 0 bases and 3 bases, with 13 bases remaining between them.

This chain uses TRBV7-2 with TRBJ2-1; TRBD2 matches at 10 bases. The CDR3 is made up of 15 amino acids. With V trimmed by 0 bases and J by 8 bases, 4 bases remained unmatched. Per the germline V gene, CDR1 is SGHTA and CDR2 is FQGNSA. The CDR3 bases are TGTGCCAGCAGCTTAGCAGCGGGAGGGTTGGATGAGCAGTTCTTC. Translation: CASSLAAGGLDEQFF.

The CDR3: CASSLPSAPGFGYTF. CDR3 coding DNA: TGTGCCAGCAGCTTACCCAGCGCACCAGGGTTCGGCTACACCTTC. The chain joins TRBV5-4 to TRBJ1-2, with a possible D match to TRBD1 (5 bases). V was cut by 2 bases and J by 8 bases, with 19 bases left in between. The CDR3 covers 15 residues. Per the germline V gene, CDR1 is SGHNT and CDR2 is YYREEE (reference sequence). The variable domain in full, completed from reference TRBV5-4 and TRBJ1-2, reads ETGVTQSPTHLIKTRGQQVTLRCSSQSGHNTVSWYQQALGQGPQFIFQYYREEENGRGNFPPRFSGLQFPNYSSELNVNALELDDSALYLCASSLPSAPGFGYTFGSGTRLTVV.

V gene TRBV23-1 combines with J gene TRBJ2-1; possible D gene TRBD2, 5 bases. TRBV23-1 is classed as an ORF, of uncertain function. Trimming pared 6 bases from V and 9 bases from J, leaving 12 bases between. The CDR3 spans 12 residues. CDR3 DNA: TGCGCCAGCAGACACGGAGGATTTGAGCAGTTCTTC. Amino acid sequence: CASRHGGFEQFF.

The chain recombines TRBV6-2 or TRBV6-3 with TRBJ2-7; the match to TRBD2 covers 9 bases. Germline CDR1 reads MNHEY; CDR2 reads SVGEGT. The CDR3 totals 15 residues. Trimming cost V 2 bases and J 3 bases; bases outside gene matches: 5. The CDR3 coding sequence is TGTGCCAGCAGTTACGGGCTAGCGGGAAGCTACGAGCAGTACTTC. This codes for CASSYGLAGSYEQYF.

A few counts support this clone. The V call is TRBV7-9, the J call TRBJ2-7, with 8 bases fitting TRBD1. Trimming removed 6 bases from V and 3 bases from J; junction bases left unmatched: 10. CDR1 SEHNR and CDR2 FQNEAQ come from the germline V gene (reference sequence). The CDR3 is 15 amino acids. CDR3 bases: TGTGCCAGCAGTTTTTCCATGGACAGGGTCTACGAGCAGTACTTC. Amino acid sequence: CASSFSMDRVYEQYF.

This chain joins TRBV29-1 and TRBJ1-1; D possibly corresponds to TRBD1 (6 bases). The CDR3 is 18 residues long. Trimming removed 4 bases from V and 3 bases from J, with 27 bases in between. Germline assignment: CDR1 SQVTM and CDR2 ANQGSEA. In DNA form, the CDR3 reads TGCAGCGTTGGAGCAGGGAGGGGAACAGGGTCGGGGTACACTGAAGCTTTCTTT. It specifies CSVGAGRGTGSGYTEAFF.

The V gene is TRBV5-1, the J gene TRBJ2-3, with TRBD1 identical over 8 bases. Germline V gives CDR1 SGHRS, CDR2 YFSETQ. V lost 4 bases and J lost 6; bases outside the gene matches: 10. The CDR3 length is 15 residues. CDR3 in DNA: TGCGCCAGCAGCCAAGGACAGGGTTATGGGGATACGCAGTATTTT. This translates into CASSQGQGYGDTQYF.

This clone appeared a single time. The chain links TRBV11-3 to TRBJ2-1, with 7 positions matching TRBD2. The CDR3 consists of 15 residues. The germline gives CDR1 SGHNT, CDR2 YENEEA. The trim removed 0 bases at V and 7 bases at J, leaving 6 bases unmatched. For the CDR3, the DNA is TGTGCCAGCAGCTTAGAGGGGGGGTACACGAATGAGCAGTTCTTC. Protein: CASSLEGGYTNEQFF.

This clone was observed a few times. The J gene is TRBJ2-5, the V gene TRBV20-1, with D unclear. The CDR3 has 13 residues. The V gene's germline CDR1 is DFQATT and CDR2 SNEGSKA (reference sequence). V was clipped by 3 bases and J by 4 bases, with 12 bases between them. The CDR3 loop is CSASPPSPETQYF. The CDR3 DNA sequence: TGCAGTGCTAGTCCTCCCAGCCCAGAGACCCAGTACTTC.

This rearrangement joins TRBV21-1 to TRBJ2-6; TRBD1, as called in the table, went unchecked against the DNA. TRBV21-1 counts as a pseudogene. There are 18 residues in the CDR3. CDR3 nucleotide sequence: TGTGCCAGCAGCAAAGCCGCCCAACAGGGGATCAGGGCCAACGTCCTGACTTTC. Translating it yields CASSKAAQQGIRANVLTF.

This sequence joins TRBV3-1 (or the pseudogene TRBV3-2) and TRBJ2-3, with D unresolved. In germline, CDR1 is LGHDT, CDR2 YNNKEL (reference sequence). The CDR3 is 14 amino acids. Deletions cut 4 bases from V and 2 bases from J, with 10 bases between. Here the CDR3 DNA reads TGTGCCAGCAGCCTTGGCAGATACACAGATACGCAGTATTTT. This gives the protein CASSLGRYTDTQYF.

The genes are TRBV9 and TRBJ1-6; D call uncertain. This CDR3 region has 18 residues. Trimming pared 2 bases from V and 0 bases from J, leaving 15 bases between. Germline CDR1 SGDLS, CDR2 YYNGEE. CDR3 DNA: TGTGCCAGCAGCGTCGATCCGGGCTACAGCTCCTATAATTCACCCCTCCACTTT. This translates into CASSVDPGYSSYNSPLHF.

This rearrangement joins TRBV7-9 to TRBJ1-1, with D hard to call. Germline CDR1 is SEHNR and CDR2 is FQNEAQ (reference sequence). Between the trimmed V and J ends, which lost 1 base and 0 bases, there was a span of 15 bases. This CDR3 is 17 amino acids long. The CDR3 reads CASSLEASRLMNTEAFF. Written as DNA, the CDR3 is TGTGCCAGCAGCTTAGAAGCGTCACGGCTAATGAACACTGAAGCTTTCTTT.

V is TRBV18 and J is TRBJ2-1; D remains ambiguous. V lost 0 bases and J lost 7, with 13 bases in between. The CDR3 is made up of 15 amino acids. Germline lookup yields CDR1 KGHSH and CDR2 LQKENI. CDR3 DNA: TGTGCCAGCTCACCACCGGCCAGTTTGGGGAATGAGCAGTTCTTC. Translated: CASSPPASLGNEQFF.

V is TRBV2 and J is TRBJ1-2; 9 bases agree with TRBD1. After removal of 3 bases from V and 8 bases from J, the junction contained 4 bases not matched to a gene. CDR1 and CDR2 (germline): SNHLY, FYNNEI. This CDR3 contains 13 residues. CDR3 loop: CASSEDRGSGYTF. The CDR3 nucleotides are TGTGCCAGCAGTGAGGACAGGGGTTCCGGCTACACCTTC.

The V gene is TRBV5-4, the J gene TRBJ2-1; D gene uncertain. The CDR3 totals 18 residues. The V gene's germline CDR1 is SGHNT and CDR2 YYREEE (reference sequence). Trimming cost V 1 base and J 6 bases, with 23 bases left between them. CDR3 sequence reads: CASSLSFLSTLSRNEQFF. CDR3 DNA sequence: TGTGCCAGCAGCTTGTCCTTTTTGTCTACTCTGTCTCGCAATGAGCAGTTCTTC.

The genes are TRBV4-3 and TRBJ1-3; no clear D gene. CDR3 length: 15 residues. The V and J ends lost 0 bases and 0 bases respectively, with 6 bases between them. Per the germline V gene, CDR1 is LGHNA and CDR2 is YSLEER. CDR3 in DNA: TGCGCCAGCAGCCAAGAAGGTCACTCTGGAAACACCATATATTTT. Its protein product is CASSQEGHSGNTIYF.

In DNA, the CDR3 is TGCGCCAGCAGCCAAGAGCGACGGGGACTCCTGTACTTC. Its translation is CASSQERRGLLYF. The chain is built from TRBV4-3 and TRBJ2-5; the D gene is possibly TRBD2 (6 bases). Germline V CDR1 and CDR2: LGHNA, YSLEER. Trimming took 0 bases from V and 13 from J, leaving 15 bases between them. The CDR3 has 13 amino acids.

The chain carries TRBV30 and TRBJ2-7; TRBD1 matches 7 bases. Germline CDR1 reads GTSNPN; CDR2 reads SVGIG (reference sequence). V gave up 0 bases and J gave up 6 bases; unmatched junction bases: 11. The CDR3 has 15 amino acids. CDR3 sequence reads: CAWSVLNRGRGEQYF. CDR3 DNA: TGTGCCTGGAGTGTACTTAACAGGGGCCGTGGCGAGCAGTACTTC.

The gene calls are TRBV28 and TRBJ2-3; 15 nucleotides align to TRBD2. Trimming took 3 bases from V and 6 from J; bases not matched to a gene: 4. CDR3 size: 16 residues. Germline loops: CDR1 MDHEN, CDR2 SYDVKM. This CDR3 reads CASSFTGLAGGDTQYF. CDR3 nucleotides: TGTGCCAGCAGTTTCACCGGACTAGCGGGGGGGGATACGCAGTATTTT.